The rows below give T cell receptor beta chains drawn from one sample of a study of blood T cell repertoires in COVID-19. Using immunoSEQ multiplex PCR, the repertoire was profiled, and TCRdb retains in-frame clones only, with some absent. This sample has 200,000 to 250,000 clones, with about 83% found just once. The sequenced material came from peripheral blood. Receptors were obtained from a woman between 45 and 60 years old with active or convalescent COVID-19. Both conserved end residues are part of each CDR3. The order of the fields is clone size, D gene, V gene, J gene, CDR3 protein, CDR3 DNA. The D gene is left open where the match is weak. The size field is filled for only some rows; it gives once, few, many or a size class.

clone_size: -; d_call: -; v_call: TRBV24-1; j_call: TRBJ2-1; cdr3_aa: CATSDPRGEFYNEQFF; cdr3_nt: TGTGCCACCAGTGACCCCCGAGGCGAGTTTTACAATGAGCAGTTCTTC
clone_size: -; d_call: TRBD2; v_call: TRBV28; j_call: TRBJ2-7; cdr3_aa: CASETSGRGYEQYF; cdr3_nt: TGTGCCAGCGAGACTAGCGGGAGGGGGTACGAGCAGTACTTC
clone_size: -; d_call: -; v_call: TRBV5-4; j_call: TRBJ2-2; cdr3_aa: CASSFEVNTGELFF; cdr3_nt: TGTGCCAGCAGCTTCGAGGTGAACACCGGGGAGCTGTTTTTT
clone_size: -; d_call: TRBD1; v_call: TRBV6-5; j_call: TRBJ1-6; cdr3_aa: CASSYVLGTARLHF; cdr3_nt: TGTGCCAGCAGTTACGTGCTCGGGACAGCGAGGCTCCACTTT
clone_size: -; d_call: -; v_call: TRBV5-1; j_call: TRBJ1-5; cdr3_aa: CASSFRGGDQPQHF; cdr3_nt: TGCGCCAGCAGCTTTAGGGGTGGGGATCAGCCCCAGCATTTT
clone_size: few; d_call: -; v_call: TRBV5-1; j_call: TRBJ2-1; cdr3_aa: CASSSGGIREEQFF; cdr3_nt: TGCGCCAGCAGCTCTGGTGGCATCCGGGAGGAGCAGTTCTTC
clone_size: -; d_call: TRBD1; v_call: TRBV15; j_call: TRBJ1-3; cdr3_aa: CATSRELRDRVDTIYF; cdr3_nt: TGTGCCACCAGCAGAGAGCTCAGGGACAGGGTGGACACCATATATTTT
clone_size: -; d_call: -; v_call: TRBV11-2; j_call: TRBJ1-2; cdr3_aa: CASSSTAIYGYTF; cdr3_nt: TGTGCCAGCAGCTCGACAGCGATTTATGGCTACACCTTC
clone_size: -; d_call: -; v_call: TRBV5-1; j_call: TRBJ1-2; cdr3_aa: CASSLGWQGNYGYTF; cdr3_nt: TGCGCCAGCAGCTTGGGATGGCAGGGGAACTATGGCTACACCTTC
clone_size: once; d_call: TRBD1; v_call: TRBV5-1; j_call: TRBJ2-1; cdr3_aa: CASSDPRGREQFF; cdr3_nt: TGCGCCAGCAGCGACCCGAGGGGGCGTGAGCAGTTCTTC
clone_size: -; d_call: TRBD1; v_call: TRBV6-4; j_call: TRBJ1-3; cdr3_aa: CASSAPQGAKGNTIYF; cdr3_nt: TGTGCCAGCAGTGCGCCTCAGGGGGCGAAAGGAAACACCATATATTTT
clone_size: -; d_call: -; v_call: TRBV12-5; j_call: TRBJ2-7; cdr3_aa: CASGLVLGRTQGQYF; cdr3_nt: TGTGCTAGTGGTTTGGTACTGGGCAGAACACAGGGGCAGTACTTC
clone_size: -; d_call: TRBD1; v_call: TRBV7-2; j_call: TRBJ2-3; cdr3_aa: CASSSTGASTDTQYF; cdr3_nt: TGTGCCAGCAGTTCTACAGGGGCCTCCACAGATACGCAGTATTTT
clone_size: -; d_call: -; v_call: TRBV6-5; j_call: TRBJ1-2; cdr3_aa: CASSPLRRSNYGYTF; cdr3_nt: TGTGCCAGCAGTCCACTACGGCGCTCTAACTATGGCTACACCTTC
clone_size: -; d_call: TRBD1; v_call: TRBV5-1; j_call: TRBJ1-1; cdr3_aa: CASSLEAIGTGGGAFF; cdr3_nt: TGCGCCAGCAGCTTAGAAGCCATCGGGACAGGGGGTGGCGCTTTCTTT
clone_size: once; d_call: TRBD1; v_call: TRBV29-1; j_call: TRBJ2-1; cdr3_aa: CSVGNRTGQQFF; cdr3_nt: TGCAGCGTTGGGAATCGGACAGGACAACAGTTCTTC
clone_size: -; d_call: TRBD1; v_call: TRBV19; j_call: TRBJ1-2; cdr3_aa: CASRDRGSGYTF; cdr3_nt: TGTGCCAGTAGGGACAGGGGGAGCGGCTACACCTTC
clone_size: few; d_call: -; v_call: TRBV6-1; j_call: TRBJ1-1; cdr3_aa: CASSELSSEAFF; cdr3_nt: TGTGCCAGCAGTGAATTGAGCTCTGAAGCTTTCTTT
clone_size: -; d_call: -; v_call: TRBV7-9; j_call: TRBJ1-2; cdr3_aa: CASSLLQGVYGYTF; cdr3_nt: TGTGCCAGCAGCCTACTACAGGGTGTCTATGGCTACACCTTC
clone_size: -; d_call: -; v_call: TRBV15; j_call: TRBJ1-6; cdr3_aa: CATSRGQNSPLHF; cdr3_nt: TGTGCCACCAGCAGAGGACAGAATTCACCCCTCCACTTT
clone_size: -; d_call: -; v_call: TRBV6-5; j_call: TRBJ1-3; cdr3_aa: CASEAGAGNTIYF; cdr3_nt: TGTGCCAGCGAAGCGGGGGCGGGAAACACCATATATTTT
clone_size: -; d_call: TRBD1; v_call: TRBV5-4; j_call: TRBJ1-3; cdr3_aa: CASSRRAGTGAGNTIYF; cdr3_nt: TGTGCCAGCAGCAGACGAGCCGGGACAGGGGCAGGAAACACCATATATTTT
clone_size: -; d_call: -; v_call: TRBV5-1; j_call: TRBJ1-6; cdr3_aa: CASSLAAGQKSPLHF; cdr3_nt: TGCGCCAGCAGCTTGGCGGCAGGGCAAAAATCACCCCTCCACTTT
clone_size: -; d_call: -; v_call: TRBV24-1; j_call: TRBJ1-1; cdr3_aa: CATSRTANTEAFF; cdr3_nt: TGTGCCACCAGTAGGACAGCGAACACTGAAGCTTTCTTT
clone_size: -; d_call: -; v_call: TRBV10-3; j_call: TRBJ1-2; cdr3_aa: CAISGTAYGYTF; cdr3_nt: TGTGCCATCAGTGGGACAGCCTATGGCTACACCTTC
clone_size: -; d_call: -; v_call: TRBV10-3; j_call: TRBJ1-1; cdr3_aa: CAISESKQTEAFF; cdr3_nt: TGTGCCATCAGTGAGTCGAAACAGACTGAAGCTTTCTTT
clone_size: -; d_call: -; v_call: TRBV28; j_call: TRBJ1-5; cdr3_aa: CASSWRRKPNQPQHF; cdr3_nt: TGTGCCAGCAGCTGGAGACGGAAACCTAATCAGCCCCAGCATTTT
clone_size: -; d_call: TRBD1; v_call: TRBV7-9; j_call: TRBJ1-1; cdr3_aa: CASSPRTGGGPEAFF; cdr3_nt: TGTGCCAGCAGCCCTCGGACAGGGGGCGGGCCTGAAGCTTTCTTT
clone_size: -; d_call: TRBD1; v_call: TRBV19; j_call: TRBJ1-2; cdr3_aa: CASSRTGGGNYGYTF; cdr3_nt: TGTGCCAGTAGTCGAACAGGGGGAGGAAACTATGGCTACACCTTC
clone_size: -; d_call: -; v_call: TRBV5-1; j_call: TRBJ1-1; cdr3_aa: CASSLDPQGRENTEAFF; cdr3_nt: TGCGCCAGCAGCTTGGACCCGCAAGGACGGGAGAACACTGAAGCTTTCTTT
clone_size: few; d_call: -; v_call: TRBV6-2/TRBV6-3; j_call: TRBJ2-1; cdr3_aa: CASSYLGWNEQFF; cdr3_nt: TGTGCCAGCAGTTACCTCGGTTGGAATGAGCAGTTCTTC
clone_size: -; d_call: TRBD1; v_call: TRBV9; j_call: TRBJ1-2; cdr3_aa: CASSVGQGAHYGYTF; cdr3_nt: TGTGCCAGCAGCGTGGGACAGGGGGCGCACTATGGCTACACCTTC
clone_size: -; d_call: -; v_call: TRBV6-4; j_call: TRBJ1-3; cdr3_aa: CASSEPHRQALYPGNTIYF; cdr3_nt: TGTGCCAGCAGTGAGCCACATAGGCAGGCCCTGTACCCTGGAAACACCATATATTTT
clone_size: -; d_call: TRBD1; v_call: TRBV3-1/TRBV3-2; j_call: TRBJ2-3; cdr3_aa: CASSQGQGTDTQYF; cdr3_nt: TGTGCCAGCAGTCAGGGACAGGGAACAGATACGCAGTATTTT
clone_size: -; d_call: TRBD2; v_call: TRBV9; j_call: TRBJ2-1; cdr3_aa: CASSVAPPLAGKYNEQFF; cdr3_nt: TGTGCCAGCAGCGTAGCCCCTCCGCTAGCGGGAAAGTACAATGAGCAGTTCTTC
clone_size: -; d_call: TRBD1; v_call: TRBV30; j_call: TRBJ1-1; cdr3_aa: CAWSRGQENTEAFF; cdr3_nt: TGTGCCTGGAGCCGGGGACAGGAGAACACTGAAGCTTTCTTT
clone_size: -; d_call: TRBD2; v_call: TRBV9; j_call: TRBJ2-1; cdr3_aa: CASNPGLAGREQFF; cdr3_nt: TGTGCCAGCAACCCGGGACTAGCGGGGCGGGAGCAGTTCTTC